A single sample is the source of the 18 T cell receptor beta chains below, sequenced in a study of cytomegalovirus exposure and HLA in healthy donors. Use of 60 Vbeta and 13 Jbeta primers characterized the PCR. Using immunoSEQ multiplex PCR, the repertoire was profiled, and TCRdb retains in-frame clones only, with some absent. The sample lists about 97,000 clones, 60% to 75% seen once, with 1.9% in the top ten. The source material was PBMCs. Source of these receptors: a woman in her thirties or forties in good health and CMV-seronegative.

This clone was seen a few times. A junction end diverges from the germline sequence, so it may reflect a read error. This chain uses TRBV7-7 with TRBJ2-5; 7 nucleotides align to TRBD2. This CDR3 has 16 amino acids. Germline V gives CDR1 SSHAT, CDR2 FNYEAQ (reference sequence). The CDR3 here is CASSLGGAGEVETQYF. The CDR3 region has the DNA TGTGCTAGCAGCTTAGGCGGCGCGGGGGAGGTGGAGACCCAGTACTTC.

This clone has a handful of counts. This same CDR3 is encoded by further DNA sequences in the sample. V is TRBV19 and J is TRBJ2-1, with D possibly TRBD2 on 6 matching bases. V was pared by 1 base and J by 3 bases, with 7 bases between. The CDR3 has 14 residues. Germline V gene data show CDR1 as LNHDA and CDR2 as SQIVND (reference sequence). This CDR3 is CASSIAGVYNEQFF. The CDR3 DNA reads TGTGCCAGTAGTATAGCGGGGGTCTACAATGAGCAGTTCTTC.

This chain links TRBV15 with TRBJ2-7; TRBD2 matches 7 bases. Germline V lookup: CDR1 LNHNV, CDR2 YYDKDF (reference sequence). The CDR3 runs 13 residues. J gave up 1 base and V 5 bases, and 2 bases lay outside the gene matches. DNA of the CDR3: TGTGCCACCAGCCGCGGGAGTTCCTACGAGCAGTACTTC. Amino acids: CATSRGSSYEQYF.

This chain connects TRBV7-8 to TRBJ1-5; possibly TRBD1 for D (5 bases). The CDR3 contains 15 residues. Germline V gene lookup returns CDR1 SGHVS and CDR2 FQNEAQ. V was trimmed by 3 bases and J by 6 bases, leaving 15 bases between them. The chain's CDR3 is CASSFGYGGGQPQHF. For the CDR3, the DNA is TGTGCCAGCAGCTTCGGTTATGGGGGGGGTCAGCCCCAGCATTTT.

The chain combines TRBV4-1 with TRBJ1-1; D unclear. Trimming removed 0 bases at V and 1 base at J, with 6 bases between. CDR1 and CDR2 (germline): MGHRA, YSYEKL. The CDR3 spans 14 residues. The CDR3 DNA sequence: TGCGCCAGCAGCCAAGATCGTTGGAACACTGAAGCTTTCTTT. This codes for CASSQDRWNTEAFF.

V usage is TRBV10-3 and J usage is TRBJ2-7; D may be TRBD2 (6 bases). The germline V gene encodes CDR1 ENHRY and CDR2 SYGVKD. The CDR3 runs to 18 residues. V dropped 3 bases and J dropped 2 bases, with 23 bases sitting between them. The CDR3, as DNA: TGTGCCATCAGTGACCCAACCCTTCGTGCCGGGGGACCCTACGAGCAGTACTTC. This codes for CAISDPTLRAGGPYEQYF.

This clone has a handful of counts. The CDR3 nucleotides are TGTGCCAGCTCGGACGCGGGCCACAGCTCCTACGAGCAGTACTTC. It specifies CASSDAGHSSYEQYF. The rearrangement joins TRBV6-1 to TRBJ2-7, with D possibly being TRBD2 (5 bases). Trimming took 8 bases from V and 0 from J, leaving 17 bases between them. The CDR3 runs 15 residues. In germline, CDR1 is MNHNS, CDR2 SASEGT.

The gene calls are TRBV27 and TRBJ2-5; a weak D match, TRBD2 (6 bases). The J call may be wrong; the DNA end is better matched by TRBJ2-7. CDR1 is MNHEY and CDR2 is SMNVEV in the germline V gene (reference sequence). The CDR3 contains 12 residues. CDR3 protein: CASSAGLSEQYF. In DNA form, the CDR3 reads TGTGCCAGCAGCGCGGGACTCTCCGAGCAGTACTTC.

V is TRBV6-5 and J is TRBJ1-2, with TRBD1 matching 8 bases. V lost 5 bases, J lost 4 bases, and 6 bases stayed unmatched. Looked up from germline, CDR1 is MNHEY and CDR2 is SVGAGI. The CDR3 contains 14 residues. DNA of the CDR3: TGTGCCAGCAGTCGATGGACAGGGCTCTATGGCTACACCTTC. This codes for CASSRWTGLYGYTF.

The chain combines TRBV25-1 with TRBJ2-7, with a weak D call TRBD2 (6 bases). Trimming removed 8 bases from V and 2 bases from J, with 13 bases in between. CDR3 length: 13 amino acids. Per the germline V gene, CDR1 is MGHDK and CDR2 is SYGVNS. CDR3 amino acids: CASSGTYTYEQYF. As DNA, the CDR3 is TGTGCCAGCTCGGGGACTTACACCTACGAGCAGTACTTC.

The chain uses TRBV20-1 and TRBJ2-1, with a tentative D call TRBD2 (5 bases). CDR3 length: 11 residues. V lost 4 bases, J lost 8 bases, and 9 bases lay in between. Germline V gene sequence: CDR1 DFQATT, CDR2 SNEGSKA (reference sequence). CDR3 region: CSATPGDEQFF. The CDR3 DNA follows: TGCAGTGCTACGCCCGGGGATGAGCAGTTCTTC.

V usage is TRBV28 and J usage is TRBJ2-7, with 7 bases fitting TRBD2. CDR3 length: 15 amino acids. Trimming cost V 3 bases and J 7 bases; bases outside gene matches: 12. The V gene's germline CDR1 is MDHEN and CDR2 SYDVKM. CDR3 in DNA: TGTGCCAGCAGTTTTCAAGCGGGGTCCAACGGGGAGCAGTACTTC. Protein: CASSFQAGSNGEQYF. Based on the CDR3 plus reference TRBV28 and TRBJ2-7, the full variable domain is DVKVTQSSRYLVKRTGEKVFLECVQDMDHENMFWYRQDPGLGLRLIYFSYDVKMKEKGDIPEGYSVSREKKERFSLILESASTNQTSMYLCASSFQAGSNGEQYFGPGTRLTVT.

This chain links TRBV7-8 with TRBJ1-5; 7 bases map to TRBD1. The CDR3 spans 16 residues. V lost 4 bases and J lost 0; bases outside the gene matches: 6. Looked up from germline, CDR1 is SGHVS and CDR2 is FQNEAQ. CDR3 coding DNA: TGTGCCAGCAGCTCCCAGACAGGGTATAGCAATCAGCCCCAGCATTTT. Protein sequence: CASSSQTGYSNQPQHF. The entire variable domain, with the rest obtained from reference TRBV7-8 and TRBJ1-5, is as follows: GAGVSQSPRYKVAKRGQDVALRCDPISGHVSLFWYQQALGQGPEFLTYFQNEAQLDKSGLPSDRFFAERPEGSVSTLKIQRTQQEDSAVYLCASSSQTGYSNQPQHFGDGTRLSIL.

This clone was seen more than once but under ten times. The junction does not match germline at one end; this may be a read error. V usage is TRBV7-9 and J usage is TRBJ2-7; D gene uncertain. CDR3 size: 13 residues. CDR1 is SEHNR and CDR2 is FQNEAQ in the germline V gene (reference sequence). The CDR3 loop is CSSSSITSYEQYF. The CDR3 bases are TGTTCCAGCAGCTCCATCACATCCTACGAGCAGTACTTC.

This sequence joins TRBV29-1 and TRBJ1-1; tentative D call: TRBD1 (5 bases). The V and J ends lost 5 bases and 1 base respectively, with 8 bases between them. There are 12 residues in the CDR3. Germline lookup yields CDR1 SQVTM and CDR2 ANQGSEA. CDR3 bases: TGCAGCGTTTCGGACACGAACACTGAAGCTTTCTTT. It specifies CSVSDTNTEAFF.

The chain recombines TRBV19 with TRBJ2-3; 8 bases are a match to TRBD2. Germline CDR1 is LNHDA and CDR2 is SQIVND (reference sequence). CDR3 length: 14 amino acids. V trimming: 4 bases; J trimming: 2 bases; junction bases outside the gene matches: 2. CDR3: CASSRGLDTDTQYF. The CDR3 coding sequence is TGTGCCAGTAGTAGGGGACTAGACACAGATACGCAGTATTTT.

In DNA, the CDR3 is TGTGCCAGCAGCCCGCGGACTAGCGGGAGTCGGGAGACCCAGTACTTC. It yields the protein CASSPRTSGSRETQYF. This chain connects TRBV7-9 to TRBJ2-5, with 13 bases fitting TRBD2. This CDR3 comprises 16 residues. Germline CDR1 and CDR2: SEHNR and FQNEAQ (reference sequence). The junction had 8 bases not matched to a gene; V was cut back by 5 bases and J by 5 bases. Full variable domain (remainder filled in from reference TRBV7-9 and TRBJ2-5): DTGVSQNPRHKITKRGQNVTFRCDPISEHNRLYWYRQTLGQGPEFLTYFQNEAQLEKSRLLSDRFSAERPKGSFSTLEIQRTEQGDSAMYLCASSPRTSGSRETQYFGPGTRLLVL.

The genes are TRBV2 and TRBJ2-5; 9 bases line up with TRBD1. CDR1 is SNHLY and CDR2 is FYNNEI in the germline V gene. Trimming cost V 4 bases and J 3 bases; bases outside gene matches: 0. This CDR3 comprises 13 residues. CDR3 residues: CASSGDREETQYF. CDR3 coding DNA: TGTGCCAGCAGTGGGGACAGGGAAGAGACCCAGTACTTC.